The 6 T cell receptor beta chains below all came from one sample that was sequenced in a study of OX40 agonist ivuxolimab in advanced cancers. The assay was immunoSEQ multiplex PCR, and TCRdb's table has in-frame clones only and misses some. The sample has about 44,000 clones, 80% seen once. Sequences were derived from CD4+ or CD8+ T cells sorted from blood, sampled in a trial of the OX40 agonist ivuxolimab. The receptors shown here come from an adult with an advanced solid tumor such as melanoma, head and neck, liver or kidney cancer.

The rearrangement joins TRBV9 to TRBJ1-1; TRBD1 is a possible D gene (6 bases). The CDR3 loop spans 14 amino acids. Trimming took off 5 bases at V and 2 bases at J, with 13 bases between the two ends. Germline CDR1 is SGDLS and CDR2 is YYNGEE. CDR3 DNA sequence: TGTGCCAGCAGTACGGGACAACCTAACACTGAAGCTTTCTTT. Protein product: CASSTGQPNTEAFF. The whole variable domain, filled in from reference TRBV9 and TRBJ1-1, reads DSGVTQTPKHLITATGQRVTLRCSPRSGDLSVYWYQQSLDQGLQFLIQYYNGEERAKGNILERFSAQQFPDLHSELNLSSLELGDSALYFCASSTGQPNTEAFFGQGTRLTVV.

V gene TRBV7-2 combines with J gene TRBJ1-3; D may be TRBD1 (5 bases). CDR3 size: 14 residues. CDR1 is SGHTA and CDR2 is FQGNSA in the germline V gene. Trimming took off 2 bases at V and 2 bases at J, with 7 bases between the two ends. The CDR3 here is CASSLTGPGNTIYF. CDR3 bases: TGTGCCAGCAGCTTAACGGGGCCTGGAAACACCATATATTTT.

This chain joins TRBV10-3 and TRBJ2-3; tentative D call: TRBD2 (5 bases). CDR3 length: 14 residues. Deletions cut 6 bases from V and 1 base from J, with 11 bases between. Germline V gene data show CDR1 as ENHRY and CDR2 as SYGVKD. The CDR3 here is CAIRAPGGTDTQYF. The CDR3 DNA reads TGTGCCATCAGGGCCCCCGGGGGCACAGATACGCAGTATTTT.

J is TRBJ2-5 and V is TRBV5-1, with D perhaps being TRBD1 or TRBD2 (6 bases each). Germline values: CDR1 SGHRS, CDR2 YFSETQ. Trimming left V 0 bases short and J 6 bases short, with 12 bases between. The CDR3 spans 14 residues. CDR3 amino acids: CASSLERGDKTQYF. The CDR3 DNA reads TGCGCCAGCAGCTTGGAAAGGGGGGATAAGACCCAGTACTTC.

The rearrangement links TRBV28 to TRBJ1-3, with D hard to call. V lost 5 bases and J lost 0, with 17 bases in between. CDR3 length equals 17 residues. Looked up from germline, CDR1 is MDHEN and CDR2 is SYDVKM. The CDR3 bases are TGTGCCAGCAGTCCTGTTTTCGTGGCCGGCTCTGGAAACACCATATATTTT. This encodes CASSPVFVAGSGNTIYF.

J is TRBJ2-7 and V is TRBV7-9, with TRBD1 matching 7 bases. The V gene end was trimmed by 4 bases and the J gene end by 2 bases; junction bases not matched to a gene: 11. CDR3 length: 16 residues. CDR1 and CDR2 from the germline V gene are SEHNR and FQNEAQ (reference sequence). The CDR3 reads CASSYVDRVLTYEQYF. DNA for the CDR3: TGTGCCAGCAGCTACGTCGACAGGGTTCTGACCTACGAGCAGTACTTC.